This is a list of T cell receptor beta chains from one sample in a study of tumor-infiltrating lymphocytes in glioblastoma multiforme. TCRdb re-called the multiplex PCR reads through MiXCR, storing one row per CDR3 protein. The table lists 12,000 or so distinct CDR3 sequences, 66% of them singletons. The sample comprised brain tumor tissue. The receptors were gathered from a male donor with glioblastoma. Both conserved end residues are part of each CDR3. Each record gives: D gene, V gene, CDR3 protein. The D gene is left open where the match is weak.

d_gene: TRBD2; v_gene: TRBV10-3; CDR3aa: CASTGTSGRATYEQYF
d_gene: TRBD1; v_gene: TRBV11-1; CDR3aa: CASSRGLHEQYF
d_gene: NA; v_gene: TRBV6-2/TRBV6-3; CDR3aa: CASSEGQHTGGLFF
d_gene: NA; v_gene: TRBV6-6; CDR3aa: CASNFGGGITGELVF
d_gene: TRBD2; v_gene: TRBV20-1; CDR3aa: CSARDPAGRIDTQYF
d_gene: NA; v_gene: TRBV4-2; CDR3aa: CASSQDMGEPQPQHF
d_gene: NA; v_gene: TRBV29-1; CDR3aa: CSVEHSSNTEAFF
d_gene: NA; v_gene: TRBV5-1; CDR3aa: CASIGSKQETQYF
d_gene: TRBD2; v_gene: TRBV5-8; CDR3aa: CASSRAGTSGLMETQYF
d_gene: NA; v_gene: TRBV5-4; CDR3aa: CASSASRGENEQFF
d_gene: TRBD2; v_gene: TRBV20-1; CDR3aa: CGARASGRGNTGELFF
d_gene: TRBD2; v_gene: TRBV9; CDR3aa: CFSSKGLAGGPNEQFF
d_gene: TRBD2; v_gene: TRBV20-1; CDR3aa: CSARPRTSGWSDTQYF
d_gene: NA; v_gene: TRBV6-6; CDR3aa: CASSYSSRESYEQYF
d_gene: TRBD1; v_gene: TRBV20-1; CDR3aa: CSARDLINRGQETQYF
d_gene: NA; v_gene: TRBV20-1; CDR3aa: CSARVQTLSAKTEAFF
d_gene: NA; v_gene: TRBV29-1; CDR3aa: CSVEHSSNTEALF
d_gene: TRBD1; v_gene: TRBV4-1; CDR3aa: CASSQRTGYDGYVF
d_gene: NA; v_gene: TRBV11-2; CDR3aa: CASSSRPREQYF
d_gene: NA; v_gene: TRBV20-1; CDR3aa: CSARPREGWTEAFF
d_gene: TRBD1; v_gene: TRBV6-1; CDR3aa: CASSEGTGGSYEQYF
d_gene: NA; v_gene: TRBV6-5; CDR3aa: CASSYSLHQQHEQYF
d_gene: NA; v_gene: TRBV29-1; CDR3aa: CSVEATSSGDTQYF
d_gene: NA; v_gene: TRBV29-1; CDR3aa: CSVDYSGDLTDTQYF
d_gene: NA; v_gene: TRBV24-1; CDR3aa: CATSSGQGFETQYF
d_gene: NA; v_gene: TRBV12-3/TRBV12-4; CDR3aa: CASSLNEDTQYF
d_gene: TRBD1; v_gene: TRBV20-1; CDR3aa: CSAKSGQATYEQYF
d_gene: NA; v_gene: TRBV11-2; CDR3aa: CASSIPLSYEQYF
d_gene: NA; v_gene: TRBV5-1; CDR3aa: CASSFTEANTGELFF
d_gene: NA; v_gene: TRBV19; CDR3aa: CASSTENLEAEKLFF
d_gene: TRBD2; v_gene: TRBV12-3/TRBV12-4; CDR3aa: CASSSAAGRTQYF
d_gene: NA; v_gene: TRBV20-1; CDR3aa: CNTRGATNQLQHF
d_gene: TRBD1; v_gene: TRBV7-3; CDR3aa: CASSSAGGGGTEAFF
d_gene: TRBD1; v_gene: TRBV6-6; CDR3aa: CASTQGATQETQYF
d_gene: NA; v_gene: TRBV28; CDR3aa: CATRTSGPPGANVLTF
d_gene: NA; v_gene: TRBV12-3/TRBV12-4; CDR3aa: CASTFGLEAFF
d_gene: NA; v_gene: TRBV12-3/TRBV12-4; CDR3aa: CASSPTKGDQPQHF
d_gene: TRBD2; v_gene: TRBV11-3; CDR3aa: CASSCGRAPETQYF
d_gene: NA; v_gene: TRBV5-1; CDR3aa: CASSFRASNTEAFF
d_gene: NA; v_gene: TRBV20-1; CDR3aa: CSARGEAGLYEQFF
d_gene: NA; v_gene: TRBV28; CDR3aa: CASSFLTYEQYF
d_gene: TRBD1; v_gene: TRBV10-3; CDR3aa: CAISESSGTGRNEQFF
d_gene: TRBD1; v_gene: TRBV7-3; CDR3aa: CANSTDGTVKNIQYF
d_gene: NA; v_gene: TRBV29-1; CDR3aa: CGTRDVNSYNEQFF
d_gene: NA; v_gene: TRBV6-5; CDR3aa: CASSYGPGSVEQFF
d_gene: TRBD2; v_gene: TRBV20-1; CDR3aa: CSASAAGTSGADTQYF
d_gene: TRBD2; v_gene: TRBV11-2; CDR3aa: CTSSLGLAYYNEQFF
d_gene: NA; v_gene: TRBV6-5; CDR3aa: CAGSYSRHPRWGGKVTETQYF
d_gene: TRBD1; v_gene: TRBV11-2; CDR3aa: CASSFHRGNTEAFF
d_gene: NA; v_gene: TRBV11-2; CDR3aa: CASNFSGLTLYEQYF
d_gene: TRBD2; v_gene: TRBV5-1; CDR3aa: CDSSLESLAGSFNEQFF
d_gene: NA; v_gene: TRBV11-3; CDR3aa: CASSLGGGRGSDTQFF
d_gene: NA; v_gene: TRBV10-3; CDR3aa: CAIRQQEDTDTQYF
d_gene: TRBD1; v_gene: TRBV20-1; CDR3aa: CSAEPRTGKLYEQYF